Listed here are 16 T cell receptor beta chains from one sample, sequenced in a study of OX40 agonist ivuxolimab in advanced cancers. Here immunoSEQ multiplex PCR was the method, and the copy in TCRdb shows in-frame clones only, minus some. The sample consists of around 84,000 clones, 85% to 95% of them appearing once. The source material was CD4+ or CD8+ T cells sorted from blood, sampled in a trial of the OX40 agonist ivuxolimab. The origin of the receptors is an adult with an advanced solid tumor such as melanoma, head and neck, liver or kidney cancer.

This CDR3 reads CASRVPAHEQYF. The DNA for the CDR3 is TGTGCCAGCAGGGTGCCGGCCCACGAGCAGTACTTC. V is TRBV9 and J is TRBJ2-7; D uncertain. The CDR3 loop spans 12 amino acids. The V end lost 5 bases, the J end lost 5 bases, and 11 bases lay between the germline ends. Germline V gives CDR1 SGDLS, CDR2 YYNGEE.

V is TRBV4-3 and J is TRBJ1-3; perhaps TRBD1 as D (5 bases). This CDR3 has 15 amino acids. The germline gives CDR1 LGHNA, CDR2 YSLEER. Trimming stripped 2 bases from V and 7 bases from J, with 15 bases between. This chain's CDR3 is CASSQSTVAPNTIYF. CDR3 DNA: TGCGCCAGCAGCCAATCGACAGTTGCGCCCAACACCATATATTTT.

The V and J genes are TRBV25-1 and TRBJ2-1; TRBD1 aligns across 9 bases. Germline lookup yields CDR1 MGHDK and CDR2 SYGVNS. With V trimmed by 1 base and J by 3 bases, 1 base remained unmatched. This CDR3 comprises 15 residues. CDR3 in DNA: TGTGCCAGCAGTGAATGGGACAGGGTCTACAATGAGCAGTTCTTC. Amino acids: CASSEWDRVYNEQFF.

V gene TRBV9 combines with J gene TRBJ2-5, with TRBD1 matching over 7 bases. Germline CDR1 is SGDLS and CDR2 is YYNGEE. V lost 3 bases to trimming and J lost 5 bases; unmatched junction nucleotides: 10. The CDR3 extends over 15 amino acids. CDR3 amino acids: CASSGDSHVQETQYF. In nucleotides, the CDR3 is TGTGCCAGCAGCGGGGACAGCCATGTCCAGGAGACCCAGTACTTC.

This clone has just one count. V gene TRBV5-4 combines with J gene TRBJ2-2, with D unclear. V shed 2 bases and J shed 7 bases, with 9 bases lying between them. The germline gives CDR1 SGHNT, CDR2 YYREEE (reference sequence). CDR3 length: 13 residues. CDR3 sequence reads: CASSFWGGGELFF. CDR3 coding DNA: TGTGCCAGCAGCTTTTGGGGTGGCGGGGAGCTGTTTTTT.

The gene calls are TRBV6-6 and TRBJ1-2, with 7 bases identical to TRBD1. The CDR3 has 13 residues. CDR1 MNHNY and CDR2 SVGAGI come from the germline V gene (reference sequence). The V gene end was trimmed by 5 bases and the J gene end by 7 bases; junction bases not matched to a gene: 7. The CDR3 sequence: CASSLQGGSGYTF. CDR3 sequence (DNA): TGTGCCAGCAGTCTGCAGGGGGGCTCTGGCTACACCTTC.

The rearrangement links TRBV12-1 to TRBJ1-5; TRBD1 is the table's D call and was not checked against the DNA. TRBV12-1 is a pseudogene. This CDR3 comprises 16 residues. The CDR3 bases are TGTGCCACCCCATTCACAGGGTCGGATAGCAATCAGCCCCAGCATTTT. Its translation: CATPFTGSDSNQPQHF.

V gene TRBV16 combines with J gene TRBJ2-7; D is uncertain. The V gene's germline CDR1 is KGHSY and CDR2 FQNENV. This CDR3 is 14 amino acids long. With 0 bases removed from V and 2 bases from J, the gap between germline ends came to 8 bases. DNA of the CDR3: TGTGCCAGCAGCCAATCCCCAGTTACCTACGAGCAGTACTTC. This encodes CASSQSPVTYEQYF.

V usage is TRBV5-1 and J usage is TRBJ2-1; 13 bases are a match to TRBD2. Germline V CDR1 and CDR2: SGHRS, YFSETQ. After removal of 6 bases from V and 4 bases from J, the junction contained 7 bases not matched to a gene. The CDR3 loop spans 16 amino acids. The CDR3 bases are TGCGCCAGCAAACTAGCGGGAGGGCCAGTGTACAATGAGCAGTTCTTC. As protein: CASKLAGGPVYNEQFF.

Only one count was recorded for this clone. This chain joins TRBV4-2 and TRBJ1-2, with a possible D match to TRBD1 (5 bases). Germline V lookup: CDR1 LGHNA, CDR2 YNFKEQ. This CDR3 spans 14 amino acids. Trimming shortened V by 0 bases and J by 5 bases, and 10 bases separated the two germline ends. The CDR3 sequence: CASSQEDTRYGYTF. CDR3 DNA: TGTGCCAGCAGCCAAGAGGACACCAGGTATGGCTACACCTTC.

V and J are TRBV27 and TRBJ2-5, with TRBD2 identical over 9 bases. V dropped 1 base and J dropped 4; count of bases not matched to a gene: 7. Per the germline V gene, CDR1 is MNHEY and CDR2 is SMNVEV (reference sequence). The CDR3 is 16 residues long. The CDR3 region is CASSLYPAGGGETQYF. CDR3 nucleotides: TGTGCCAGCAGTTTATATCCAGCGGGAGGAGGAGAGACCCAGTACTTC.

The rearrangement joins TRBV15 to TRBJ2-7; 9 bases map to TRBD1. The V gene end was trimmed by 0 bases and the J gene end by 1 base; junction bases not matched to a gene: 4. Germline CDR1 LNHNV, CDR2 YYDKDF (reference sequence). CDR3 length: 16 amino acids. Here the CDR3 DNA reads TGTGCCACCAGCAGAGATTTGGGACAGGGATCCTACGAGCAGTACTTC. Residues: CATSRDLGQGSYEQYF. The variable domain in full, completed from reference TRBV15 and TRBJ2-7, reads DAMVIQNPRYQVTQFGKPVTLSCSQTLNHNVMYWYQQKSSQAPKLLFHYYDKDFNNEADTPDNFQSRRPNTSFCFLDIRSPGLGDTAMYLCATSRDLGQGSYEQYFGPGTRLTVT.

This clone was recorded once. The DNA of the CDR3 is TGTGCCAGCAGTCGCAAGGGACTAGCGGGAGCTGGCGAGCAGTTCTTC. This encodes CASSRKGLAGAGEQFF. This sequence joins TRBV21-1 and TRBJ2-1; whether TRBD2, the table's D call, matches the DNA was not checked. TRBV21-1 is noted as a pseudogene. The CDR3 length is 16 residues.

Here the CDR3 DNA reads TGTGCCAGCAGCTGGACTAGCGGGGGCGAGACCCAGTACTTC. This encodes CASSWTSGGETQYF. This chain connects TRBV5-6 to TRBJ2-5; 13 bases line up with TRBD2. CDR1 and CDR2 (germline): SGHDT, YYEEEE. V gave up 3 bases and J gave up 5 bases; unmatched junction bases: 1. The CDR3 runs to 14 residues.

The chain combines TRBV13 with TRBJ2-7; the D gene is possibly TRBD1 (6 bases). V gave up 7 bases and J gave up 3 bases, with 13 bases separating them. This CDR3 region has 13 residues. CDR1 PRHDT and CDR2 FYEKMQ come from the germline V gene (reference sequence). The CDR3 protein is CASTLGADYEQYF. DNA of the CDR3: TGTGCCAGCACCTTGGGGGCCGACTACGAGCAGTACTTC.

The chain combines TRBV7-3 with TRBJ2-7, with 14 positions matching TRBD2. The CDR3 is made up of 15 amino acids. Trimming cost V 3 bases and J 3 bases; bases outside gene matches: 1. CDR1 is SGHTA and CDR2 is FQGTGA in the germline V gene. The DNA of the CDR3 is TGTGCCAGCAGCTTCGGGACTAGCGGGAGCTACGAGCAGTACTTC. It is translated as CASSFGTSGSYEQYF.